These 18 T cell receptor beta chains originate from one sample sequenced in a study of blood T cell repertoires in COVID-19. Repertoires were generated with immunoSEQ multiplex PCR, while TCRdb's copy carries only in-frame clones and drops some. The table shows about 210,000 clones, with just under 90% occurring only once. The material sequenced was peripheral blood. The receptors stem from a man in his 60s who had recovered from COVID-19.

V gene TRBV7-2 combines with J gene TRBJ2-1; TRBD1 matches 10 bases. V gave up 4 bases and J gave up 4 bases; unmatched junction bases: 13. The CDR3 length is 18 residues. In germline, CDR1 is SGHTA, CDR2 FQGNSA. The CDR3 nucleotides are TGTGCCAGCAGCTCTCATCCGGGACAGGGGAAGGTGTACAATGAGCAGTTCTTC. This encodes CASSSHPGQGKVYNEQFF.

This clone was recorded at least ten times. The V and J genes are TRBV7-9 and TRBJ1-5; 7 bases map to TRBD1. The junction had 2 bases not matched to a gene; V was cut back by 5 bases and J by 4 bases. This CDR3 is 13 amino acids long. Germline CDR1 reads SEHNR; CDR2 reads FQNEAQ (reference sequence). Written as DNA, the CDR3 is TGTGCCAGCAGCCCGACAGGGAATCAGCCCCAGCATTTT. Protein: CASSPTGNQPQHF.

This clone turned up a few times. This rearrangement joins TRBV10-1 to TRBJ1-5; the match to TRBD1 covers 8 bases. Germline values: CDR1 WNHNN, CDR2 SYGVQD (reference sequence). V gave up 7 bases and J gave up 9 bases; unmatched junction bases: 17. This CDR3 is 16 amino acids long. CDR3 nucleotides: TGCGCCAGCATATGGCTCCGCGCAGGGGGCCCGAGGCCCCAGCATTTT. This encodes CASIWLRAGGPRPQHF.

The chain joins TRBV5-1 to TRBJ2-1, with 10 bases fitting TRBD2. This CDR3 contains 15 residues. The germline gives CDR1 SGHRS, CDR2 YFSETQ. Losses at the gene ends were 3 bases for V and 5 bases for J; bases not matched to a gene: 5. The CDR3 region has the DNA TGCGCCAGCAGCTCGACTAGCGGGTCCCACAATGAGCAGTTCTTC. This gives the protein CASSSTSGSHNEQFF.

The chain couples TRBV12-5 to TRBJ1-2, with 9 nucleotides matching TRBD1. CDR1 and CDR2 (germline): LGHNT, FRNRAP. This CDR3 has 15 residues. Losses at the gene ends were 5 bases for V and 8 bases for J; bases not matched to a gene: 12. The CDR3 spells CASGLSGQGQRGYTF. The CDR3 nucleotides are TGTGCTAGTGGTCTCTCCGGACAGGGGCAGCGGGGCTACACCTTC.

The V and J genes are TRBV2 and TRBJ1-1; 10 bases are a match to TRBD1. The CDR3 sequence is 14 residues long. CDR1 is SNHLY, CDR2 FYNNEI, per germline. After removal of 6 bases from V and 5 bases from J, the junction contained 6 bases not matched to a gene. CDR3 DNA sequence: TGTGCCAGCAGGCCGGGACAGGGGTGGACTGAAGCTTTCTTT. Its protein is CASRPGQGWTEAFF.

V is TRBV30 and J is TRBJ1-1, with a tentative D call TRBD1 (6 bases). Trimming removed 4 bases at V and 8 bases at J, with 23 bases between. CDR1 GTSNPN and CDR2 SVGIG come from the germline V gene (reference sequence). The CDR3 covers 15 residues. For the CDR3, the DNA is TGTGCCTGGACCGCCGGGGGAGGGGGAGGCTTAGAAGCTTTCTTT. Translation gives CAWTAGGGGGLEAFF. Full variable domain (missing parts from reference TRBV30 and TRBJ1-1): SQTIHQWPATLVQPVGSPLSLECTVEGTSNPNLYWYRQAAGRGLQLLFYSVGIGQISSEVPQNLSASRPQDRQFILSSKKLLLSDSGFYLCAWTAGGGGGLEAFFGQGTRLTVV.

CDR3 loop: CASSLGGSNTIYF. The CDR3 DNA follows: TGTGCCAGCAGCTTAGGGGGCTCGAACACCATATATTTT. The rearrangement uses TRBV11-3 and TRBJ1-3; TRBD1 is a possible D gene (5 bases). Trimming removed 1 base at V and 7 bases at J, with 8 bases between. Germline V gene data show CDR1 as SGHNT and CDR2 as YENEEA. CDR3 size: 13 residues.

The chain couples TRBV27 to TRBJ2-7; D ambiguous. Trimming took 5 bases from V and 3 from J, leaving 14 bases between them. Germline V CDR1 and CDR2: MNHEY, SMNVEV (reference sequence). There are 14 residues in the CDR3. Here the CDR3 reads CASSPRHSNYEQYF. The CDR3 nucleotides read TGTGCCAGCAGTCCCCGTCACAGTAACTACGAGCAGTACTTC.

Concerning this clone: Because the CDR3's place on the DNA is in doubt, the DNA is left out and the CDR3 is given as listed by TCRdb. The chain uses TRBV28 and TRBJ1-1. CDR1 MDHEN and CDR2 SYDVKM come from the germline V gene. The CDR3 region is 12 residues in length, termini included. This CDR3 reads CASSSSGGEAFF.

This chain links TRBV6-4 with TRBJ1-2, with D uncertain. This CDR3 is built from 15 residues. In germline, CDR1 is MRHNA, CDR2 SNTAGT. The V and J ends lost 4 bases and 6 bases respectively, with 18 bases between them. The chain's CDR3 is CASSAMLGARDGYTF. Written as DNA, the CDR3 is TGTGCCAGCAGTGCCATGTTGGGCGCGCGGGATGGCTACACCTTC.

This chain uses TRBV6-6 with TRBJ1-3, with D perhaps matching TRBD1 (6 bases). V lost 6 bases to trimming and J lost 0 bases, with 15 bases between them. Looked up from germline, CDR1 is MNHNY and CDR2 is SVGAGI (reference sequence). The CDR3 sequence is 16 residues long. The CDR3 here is CASSRTGTLSGNTIYF. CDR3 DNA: TGTGCCAGCAGCCGCACCGGGACACTCTCTGGAAACACCATATATTTT.

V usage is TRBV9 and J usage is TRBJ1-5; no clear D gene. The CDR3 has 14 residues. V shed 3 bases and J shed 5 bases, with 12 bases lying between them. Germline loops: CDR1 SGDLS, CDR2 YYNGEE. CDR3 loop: CASSGAGWDQPQHF. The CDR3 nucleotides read TGTGCCAGCAGCGGGGCGGGTTGGGATCAGCCCCAGCATTTT.

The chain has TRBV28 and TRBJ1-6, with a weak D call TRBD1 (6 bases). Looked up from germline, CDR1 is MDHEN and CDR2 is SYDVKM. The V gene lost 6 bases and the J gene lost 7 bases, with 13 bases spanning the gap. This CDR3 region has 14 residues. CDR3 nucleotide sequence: TGTGCCAGCAGGTACAGGGTGGGAAATTCACCCCTCCACTTT. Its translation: CASRYRVGNSPLHF.

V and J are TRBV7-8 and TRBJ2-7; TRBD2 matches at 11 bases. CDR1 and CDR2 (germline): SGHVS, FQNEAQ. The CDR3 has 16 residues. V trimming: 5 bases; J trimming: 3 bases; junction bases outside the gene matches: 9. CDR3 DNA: TGTGCCAGCAGCCCCTTAGCGGGGGGGCAGGTCTACGAGCAGTACTTC. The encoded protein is CASSPLAGGQVYEQYF.

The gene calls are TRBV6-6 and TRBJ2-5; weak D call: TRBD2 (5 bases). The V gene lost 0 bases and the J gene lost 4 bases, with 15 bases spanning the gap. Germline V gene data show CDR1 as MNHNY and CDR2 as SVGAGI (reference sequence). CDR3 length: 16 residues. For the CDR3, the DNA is TGTGCCAGCAGTTACTCGTCGGGGTGGGGAGTAGAGACCCAGTACTTC. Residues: CASSYSSGWGVETQYF.

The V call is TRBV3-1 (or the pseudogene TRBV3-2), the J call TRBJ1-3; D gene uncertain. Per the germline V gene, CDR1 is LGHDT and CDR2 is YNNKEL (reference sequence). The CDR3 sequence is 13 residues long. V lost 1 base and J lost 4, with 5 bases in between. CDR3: CASSQGGGNTIYF. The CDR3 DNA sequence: TGTGCCAGCAGCCAAGGCGGGGGAAACACCATATATTTT.

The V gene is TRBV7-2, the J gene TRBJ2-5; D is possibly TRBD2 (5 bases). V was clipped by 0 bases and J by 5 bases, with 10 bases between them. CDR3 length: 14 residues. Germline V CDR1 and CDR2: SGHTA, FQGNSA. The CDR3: CASSLAGWEETQYF. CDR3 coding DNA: TGTGCCAGCAGCTTAGCGGGGTGGGAGGAGACCCAGTACTTC.